This TCR beta chain was sequenced during a study of blood T cell repertoires in COVID-19 (dated by TCRdb to the early 2020s). Study-level background: The collaborator samples originated in the United States, Italy and Spain and spanned the acute and convalescent phases of COVID-19. The material from the prospective study consisted of cDNA or gDNA derived from T cells, B-cell-depleted T cells, or PBMCs. Deeply sampled blood TCRbeta repertoires from subjects exposed to, actively infected with, or recovered from COVID-19 were included in the dataset. The repertoires were released in a freely available public database meant as a resource for research on the immune response to SARS-CoV-2. Samples were obtained from the ongoing ImmuneRACE study (first 160 participants) and from 950 to 1,500 subjects provided by 6 global collaborators. Nearly every sample came with metadata listing a de-identified subject ID, COVID-19 status, age in years and sex. Where HLA class I and class II types were available, the types were taken from metadata supplied by the sample provider, not from assay-based typing.

TCRbeta CDR3 regions were amplified from genomic DNA using the immunoSEQ Assay, a bias-controlled multiplex PCR. The study's processing was this. The number of nucleated cells in each sample was estimated by amplification of reference gene primers within the assay. To quantify the absolute abundance of each unique TCRbeta CDR3 rearrangement, sequence reads were collapsed and filtered. Productive Simpson clonality was computed per sample as the square root of Simpson's diversity index over productive rearrangements. The table was pulled from immuneACCESS by TCRdb, which kept in-frame rearrangements only. Such tables lose some clones; where checked, under half of the loss comes from unresolved V genes, and the rest has no known cause. The V and J calls and the clone size are those of that table, but D and trimming were determined from the DNA. The sample data list 45,000 or so clones, and 86% of these were observed just once. The top ten constitute around 2.2% of the sample.

What the authors observed across the whole study: The amount of clinical and demographic metadata varied by source and participant and was provided uncurated.

Collaborating institutions collected whole blood in K2EDTA tubes following their own protocols. Collaborator samples were shipped for TCRbeta analysis as frozen whole blood, isolated PBMCs, or DNA extracted from either sample type. The CDR3 sequence holds 22 residues, the cysteine and phenylalanine included. Left in the record is the CDR3 DNA by itself, 66 bases read in frame from the first base. After removal of 4 bases from V and 7 bases from J, the junction retains 24 bases not matched to a gene. CDR1 and CDR2 are drawn from the germline V gene: LGHNA, YNFKEQ. To note about this clone: Its binding antigen is unknown. No per-base quality is available; no much larger clone lies one base away.

The receptor was derived from an older woman with acute or convalescent COVID-19. Source material: peripheral blood. The chain is made from TRBV4-2 and TRBJ2-1, and TRBD2 matches 14 of the central bases. The CDR3 has the sequence CASSPVGLAGEKPQGLINEQFF. The sequenced DNA is TGTGCCAGCAGCCCGGTGGGACTAGCGGGGGAGAAGCCTCAAGGATTAATTAATGAGCAGTTCTTC.